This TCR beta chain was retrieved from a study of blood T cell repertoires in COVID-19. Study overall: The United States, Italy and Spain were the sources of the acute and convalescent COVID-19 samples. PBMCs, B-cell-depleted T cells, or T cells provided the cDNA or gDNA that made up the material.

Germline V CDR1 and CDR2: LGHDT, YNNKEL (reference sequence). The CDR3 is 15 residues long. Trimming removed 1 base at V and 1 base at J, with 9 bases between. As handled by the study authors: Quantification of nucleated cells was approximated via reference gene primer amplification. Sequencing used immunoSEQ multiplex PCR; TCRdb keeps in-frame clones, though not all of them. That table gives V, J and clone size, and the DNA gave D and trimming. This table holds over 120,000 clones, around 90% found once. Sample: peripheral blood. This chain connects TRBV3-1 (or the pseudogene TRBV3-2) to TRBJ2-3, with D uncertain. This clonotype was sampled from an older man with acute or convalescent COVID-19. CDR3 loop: CASSQGGGGTDTQYF. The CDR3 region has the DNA TGTGCCAGCAGCCAAGGCGGTGGTGGCACAGATACGCAGTATTTT.